This T cell receptor (beta chain) is drawn from a study of T-cell memory formation after mild COVID-19. Overall study findings and caveats: CD4+ clones that contracted lay mainly in CM and EM; CD8+ ones lay in EMRA. Whereas later expanders leaned CD4+, clones contracting day 15 to 85 showed a balanced CD4/CD8 makeup.

Researchers used 5'RACE with constant-segment primers to make TCR alpha and TCR beta cDNA libraries that carry sample barcodes and UMIs. MiXCR, applied by TCRdb to the 5' RACE reads, yields one record per CDR3 protein. The sample has around 530,000 distinct CDR3 sequences; roughly 20% are singletons. Notes on this clonotype: The antigen remains unidentified.

This CDR3 spans 11 amino acids. V was trimmed by 3 bases and J by 2 bases, leaving 4 bases between them. Germline CDR1 and CDR2: DFQATT and SNEGSKA (reference sequence). The clonotype comes from an adult woman who had mild COVID-19 (a few samples of this study predate the infection). Cell type and time point are not known. The genes are TRBV20-1 and TRBJ1-2; no clear D gene. The sequenced sample consisted of PBMCs or a T cell subset sorted from them (not recorded which). This CDR3 reads CSASGNYGYTF. CDR3 in DNA: TGCAGTGCTAGCGGCAACTATGGCTACACCTTC.